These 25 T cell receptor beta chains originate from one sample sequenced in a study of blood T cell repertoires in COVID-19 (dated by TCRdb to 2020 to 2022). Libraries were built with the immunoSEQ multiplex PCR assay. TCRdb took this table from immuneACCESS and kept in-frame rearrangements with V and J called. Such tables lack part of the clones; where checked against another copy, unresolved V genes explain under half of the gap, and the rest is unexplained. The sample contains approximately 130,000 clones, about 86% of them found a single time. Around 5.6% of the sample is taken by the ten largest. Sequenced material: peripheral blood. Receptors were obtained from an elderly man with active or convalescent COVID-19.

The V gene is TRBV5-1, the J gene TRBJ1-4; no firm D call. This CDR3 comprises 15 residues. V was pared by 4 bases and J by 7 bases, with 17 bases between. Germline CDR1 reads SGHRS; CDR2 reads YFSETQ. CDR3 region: CASSPDSPRSEKLFF. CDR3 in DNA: TGCGCCAGCAGCCCAGACTCCCCTCGGAGTGAAAAACTGTTTTTT.

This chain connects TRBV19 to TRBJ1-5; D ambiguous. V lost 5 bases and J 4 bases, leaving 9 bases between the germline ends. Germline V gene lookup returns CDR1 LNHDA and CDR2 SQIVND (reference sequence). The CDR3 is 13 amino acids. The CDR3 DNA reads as TGTGCCAGTAGTTTCATTCAAAATCAGCCCCAGCATTTT. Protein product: CASSFIQNQPQHF.

CDR3 sequence: CASSLGRGTQETQYF. DNA of the CDR3: TGTGCCAGCAGCTTAGGGCGGGGGACCCAAGAGACCCAGTACTTC. The V gene is TRBV11-1, the J gene TRBJ2-5; 7 bases align to TRBD2. The CDR3 runs 15 residues. Germline loops: CDR1 SGHAT, CDR2 FQDESV (reference sequence). V lost 1 base to trimming and J lost 1 base; unmatched junction nucleotides: 3.

Here the CDR3 reads CASSLGDSGYEQYF. Here the CDR3 DNA reads TGTGCCAGCAGCTTAGGGGACAGTGGTTACGAGCAGTACTTC. V usage is TRBV11-2 and J usage is TRBJ2-7; 7 bases map to TRBD1. The germline gives CDR1 SGHAT, CDR2 FQNNGV. V shed 1 base and J 4 bases; nucleotides not matched to a gene: 4. CDR3 length: 14 amino acids.

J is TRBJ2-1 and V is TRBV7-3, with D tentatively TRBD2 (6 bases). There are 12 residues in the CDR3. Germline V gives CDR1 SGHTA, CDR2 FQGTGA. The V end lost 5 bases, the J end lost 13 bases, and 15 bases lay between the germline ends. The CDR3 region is CASSTGLPVQFF. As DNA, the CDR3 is TGTGCCAGCAGCACGGGACTCCCAGTCCAGTTCTTC.

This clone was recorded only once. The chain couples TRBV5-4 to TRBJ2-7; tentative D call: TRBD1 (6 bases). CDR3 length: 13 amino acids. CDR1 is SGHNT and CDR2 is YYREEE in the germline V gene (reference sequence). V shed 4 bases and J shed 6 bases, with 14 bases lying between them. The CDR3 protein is CASSPRTGREQYF. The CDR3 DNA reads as TGTGCCAGCAGCCCCCGCACAGGGCGCGAGCAGTACTTC.

Here the CDR3 reads CASLPGPGAGANVLTF. CDR3 DNA sequence: TGTGCCAGTCTCCCCGGGCCGGGGGCTGGGGCCAACGTCCTGACTTTC. This chain links TRBV25-1 with TRBJ2-6, with D perhaps matching TRBD2 (6 bases). The germline V gene has CDR1 MGHDK and CDR2 SYGVNS. V dropped 9 bases and J dropped 2 bases, with 17 bases sitting between them. This CDR3 is 16 amino acids long.

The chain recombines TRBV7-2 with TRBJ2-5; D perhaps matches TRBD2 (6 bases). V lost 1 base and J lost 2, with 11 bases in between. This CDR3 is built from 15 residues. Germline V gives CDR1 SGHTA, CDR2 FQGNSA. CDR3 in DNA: TGTGCCAGCAGCTTAGTTTTTGGGACTCAAGAGACCCAGTACTTC. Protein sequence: CASSLVFGTQETQYF.

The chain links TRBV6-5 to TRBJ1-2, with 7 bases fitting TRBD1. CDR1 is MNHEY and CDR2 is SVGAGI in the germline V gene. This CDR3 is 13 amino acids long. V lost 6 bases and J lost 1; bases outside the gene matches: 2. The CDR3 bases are TGTGCCAGCAGCAGGGGGTTTAACTATGGCTACACCTTC. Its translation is CASSRGFNYGYTF.

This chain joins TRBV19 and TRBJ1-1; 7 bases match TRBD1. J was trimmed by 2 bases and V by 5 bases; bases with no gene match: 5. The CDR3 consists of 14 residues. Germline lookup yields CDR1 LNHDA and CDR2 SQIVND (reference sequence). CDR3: CASSFRTGNTEAFF. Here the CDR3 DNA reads TGTGCCAGTAGTTTTAGGACAGGCAACACTGAAGCTTTCTTT.

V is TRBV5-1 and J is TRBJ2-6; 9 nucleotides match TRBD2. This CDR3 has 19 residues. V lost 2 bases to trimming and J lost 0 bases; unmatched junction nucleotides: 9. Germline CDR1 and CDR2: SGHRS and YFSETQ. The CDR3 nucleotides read TGCGCCAGCAGCTTTGGCCTAGCGGGGACGAACTCTGGGGCCAACGTCCTGACTTTC. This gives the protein CASSFGLAGTNSGANVLTF.

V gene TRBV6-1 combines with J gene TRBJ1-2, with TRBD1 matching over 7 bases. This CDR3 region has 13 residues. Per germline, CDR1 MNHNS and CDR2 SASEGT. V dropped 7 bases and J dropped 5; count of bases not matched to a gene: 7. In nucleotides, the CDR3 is TGTGCCAGCACAGGGGGGTTTGATTATGGCTACACCTTC. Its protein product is CASTGGFDYGYTF.

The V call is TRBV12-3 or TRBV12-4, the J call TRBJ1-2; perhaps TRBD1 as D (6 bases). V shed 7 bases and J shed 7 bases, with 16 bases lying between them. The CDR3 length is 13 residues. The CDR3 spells CASTRGGVGGYTF. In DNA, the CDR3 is TGTGCCAGCACGAGGGGGGGTGTCGGTGGCTACACCTTC.

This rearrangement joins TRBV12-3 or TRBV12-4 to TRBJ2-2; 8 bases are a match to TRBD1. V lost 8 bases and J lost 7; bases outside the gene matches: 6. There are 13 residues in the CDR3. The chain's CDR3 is CASRQGAGGELFF. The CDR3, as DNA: TGTGCCAGCCGTCAGGGGGCTGGCGGGGAGCTGTTTTTT.

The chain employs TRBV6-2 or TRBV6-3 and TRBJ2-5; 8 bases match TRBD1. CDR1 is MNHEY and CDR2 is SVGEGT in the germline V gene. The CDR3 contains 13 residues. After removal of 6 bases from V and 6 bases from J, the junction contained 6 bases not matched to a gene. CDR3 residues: CASSHRGRQTQYF. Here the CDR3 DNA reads TGTGCCAGCAGCCACAGGGGGAGGCAGACCCAGTACTTC.

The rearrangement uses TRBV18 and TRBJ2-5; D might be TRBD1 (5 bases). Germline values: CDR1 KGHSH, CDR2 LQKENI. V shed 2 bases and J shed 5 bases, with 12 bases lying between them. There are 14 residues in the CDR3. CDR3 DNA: TGTGCCAGCTCACCATTAACAGGAAGGGAGACCCAGTACTTC. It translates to CASSPLTGRETQYF.

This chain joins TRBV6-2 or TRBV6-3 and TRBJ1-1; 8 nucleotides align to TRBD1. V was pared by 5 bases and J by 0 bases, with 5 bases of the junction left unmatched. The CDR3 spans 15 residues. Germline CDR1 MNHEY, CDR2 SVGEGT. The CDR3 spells CASSRQGLMNTEAFF. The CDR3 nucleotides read TGTGCCAGCAGTAGACAGGGGCTGATGAACACTGAAGCTTTCTTT.

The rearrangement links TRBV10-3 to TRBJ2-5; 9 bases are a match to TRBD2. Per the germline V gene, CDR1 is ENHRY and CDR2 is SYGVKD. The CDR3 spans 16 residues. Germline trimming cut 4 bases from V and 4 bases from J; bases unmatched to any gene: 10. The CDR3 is CAISGSGGEPRETQYF. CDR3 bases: TGTGCCATCAGTGGTAGCGGGGGAGAGCCAAGAGAGACCCAGTACTTC.

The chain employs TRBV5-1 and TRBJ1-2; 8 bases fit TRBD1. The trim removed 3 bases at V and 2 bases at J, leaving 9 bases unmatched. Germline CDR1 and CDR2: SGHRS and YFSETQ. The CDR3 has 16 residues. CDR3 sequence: CASSSTSQGANYGYTF. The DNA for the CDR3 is TGCGCCAGCAGCTCCACCAGTCAGGGGGCGAACTATGGCTACACCTTC.

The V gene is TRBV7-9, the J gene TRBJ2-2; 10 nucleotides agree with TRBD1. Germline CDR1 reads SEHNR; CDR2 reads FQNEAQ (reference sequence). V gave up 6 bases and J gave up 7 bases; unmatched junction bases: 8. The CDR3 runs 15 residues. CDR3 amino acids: CASSPGQGQVGELFF. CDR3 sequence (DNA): TGTGCCAGCAGTCCGGGACAGGGGCAAGTCGGGGAGCTGTTTTTT. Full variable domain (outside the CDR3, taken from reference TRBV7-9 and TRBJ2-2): DTGVSQNPRHKITKRGQNVTFRCDPISEHNRLYWYRQTLGQGPEFLTYFQNEAQLEKSRLLSDRFSAERPKGSFSTLEIQRTEQGDSAMYLCASSPGQGQVGELFFGEGSRLTVL.

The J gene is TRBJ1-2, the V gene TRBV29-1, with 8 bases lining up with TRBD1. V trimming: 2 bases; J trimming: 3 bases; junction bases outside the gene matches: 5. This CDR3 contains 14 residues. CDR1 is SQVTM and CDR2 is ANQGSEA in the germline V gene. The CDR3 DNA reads TGCAGCGTTGAAACAGGGGGGAGGTACTATGGCTACACCTTC. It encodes CSVETGGRYYGYTF. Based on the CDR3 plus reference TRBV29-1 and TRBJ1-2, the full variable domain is SAVISQKPSRDICQRGTSLTIQCQVDSQVTMMFWYRQQPGQSLTLIATANQGSEATYESGFVIDKFPISRPNLTFSTLTVSNMSPEDSSIYLCSVETGGRYYGYTFGSGTRLTVV.

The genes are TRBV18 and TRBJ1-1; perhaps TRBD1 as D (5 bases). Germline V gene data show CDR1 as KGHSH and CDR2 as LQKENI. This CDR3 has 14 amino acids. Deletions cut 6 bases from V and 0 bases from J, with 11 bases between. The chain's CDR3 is CASSAAGMNTEAFF. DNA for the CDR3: TGTGCCAGCTCGGCGGCAGGGATGAACACTGAAGCTTTCTTT.

CDR3 DNA: TGTGCCAGCAGCCTGACGCAGACAGATTCCTACGAGCAGTACTTC. This encodes CASSLTQTDSYEQYF. J is TRBJ2-7 and V is TRBV7-3; TRBD1 might be the D (5 bases). This CDR3 region has 15 residues. CDR1 and CDR2 (germline): SGHTA, FQGTGA. Trimming pared 5 bases from V and 1 base from J, leaving 15 bases between.

The CDR3 coding sequence is TGTGCCAGCAGCGCCCTGAGCGGGGGGAACACCGGGGAGCTGTTTTTT. Protein: CASSALSGGNTGELFF. The V gene is TRBV9, the J gene TRBJ2-2, with 8 bases matching TRBD2. This CDR3 is 16 amino acids long. The J segment lost 1 base and the V segment lost 3 bases, leaving 5 bases of the junction unmatched. Germline-derived CDR1 and CDR2 are SGDLS and YYNGEE.

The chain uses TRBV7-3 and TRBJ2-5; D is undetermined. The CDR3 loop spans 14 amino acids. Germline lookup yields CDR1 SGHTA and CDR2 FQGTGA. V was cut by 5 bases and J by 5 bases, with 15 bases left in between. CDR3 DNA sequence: TGTGCCAGCAGCCCGAGGCGCAGTGGGGAGACCCAGTACTTC. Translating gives CASSPRRSGETQYF.